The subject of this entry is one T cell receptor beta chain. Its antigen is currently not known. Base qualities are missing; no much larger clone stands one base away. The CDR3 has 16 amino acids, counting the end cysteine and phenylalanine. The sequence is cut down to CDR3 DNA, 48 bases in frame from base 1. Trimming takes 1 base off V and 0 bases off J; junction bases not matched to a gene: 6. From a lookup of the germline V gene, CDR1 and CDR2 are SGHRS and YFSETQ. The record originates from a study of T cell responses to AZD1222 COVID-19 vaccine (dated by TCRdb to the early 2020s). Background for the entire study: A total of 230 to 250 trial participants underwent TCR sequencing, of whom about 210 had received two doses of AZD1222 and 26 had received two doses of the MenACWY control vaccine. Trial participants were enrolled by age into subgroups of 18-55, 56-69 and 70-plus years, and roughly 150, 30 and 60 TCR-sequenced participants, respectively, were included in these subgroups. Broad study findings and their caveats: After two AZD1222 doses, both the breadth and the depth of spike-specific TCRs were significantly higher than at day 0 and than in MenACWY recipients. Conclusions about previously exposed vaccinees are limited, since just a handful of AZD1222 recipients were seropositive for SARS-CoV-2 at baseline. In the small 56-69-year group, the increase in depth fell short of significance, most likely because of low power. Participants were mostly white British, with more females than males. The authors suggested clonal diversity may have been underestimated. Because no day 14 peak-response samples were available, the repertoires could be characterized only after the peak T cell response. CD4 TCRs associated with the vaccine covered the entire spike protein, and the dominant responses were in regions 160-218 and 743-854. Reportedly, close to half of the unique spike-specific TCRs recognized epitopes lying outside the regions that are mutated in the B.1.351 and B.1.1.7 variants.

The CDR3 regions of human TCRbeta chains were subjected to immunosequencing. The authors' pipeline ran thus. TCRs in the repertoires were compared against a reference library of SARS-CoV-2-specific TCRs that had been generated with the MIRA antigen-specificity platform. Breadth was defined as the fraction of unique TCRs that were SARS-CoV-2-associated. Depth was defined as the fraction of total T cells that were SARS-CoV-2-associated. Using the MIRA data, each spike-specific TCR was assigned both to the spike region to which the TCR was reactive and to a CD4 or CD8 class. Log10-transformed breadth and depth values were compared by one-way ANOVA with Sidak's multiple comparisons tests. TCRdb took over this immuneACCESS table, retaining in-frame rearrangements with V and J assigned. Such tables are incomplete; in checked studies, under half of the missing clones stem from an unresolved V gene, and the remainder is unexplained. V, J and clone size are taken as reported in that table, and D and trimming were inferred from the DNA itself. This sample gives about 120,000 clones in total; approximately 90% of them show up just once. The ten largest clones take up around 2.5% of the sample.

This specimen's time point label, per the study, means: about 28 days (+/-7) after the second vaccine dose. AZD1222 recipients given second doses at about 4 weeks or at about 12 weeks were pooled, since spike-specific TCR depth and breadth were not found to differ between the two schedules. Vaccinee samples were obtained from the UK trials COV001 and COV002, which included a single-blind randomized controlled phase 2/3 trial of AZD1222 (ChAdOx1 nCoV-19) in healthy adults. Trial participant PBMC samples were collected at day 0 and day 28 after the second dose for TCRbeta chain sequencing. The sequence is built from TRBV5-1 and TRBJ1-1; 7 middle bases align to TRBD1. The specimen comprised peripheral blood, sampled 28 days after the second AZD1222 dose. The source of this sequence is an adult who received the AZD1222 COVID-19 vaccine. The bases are TGCGCCAGCAGCTTGCGGCCGGACAGGATGAACACTGAAGCTTTCTTT. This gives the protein CASSLRPDRMNTEAFF.